Listed below are T cell receptor beta chains from one sample, sequenced in a study of beta chain features in type 1 diabetes. Method: immunoSEQ multiplex PCR; TCRdb's copy keeps in-frame clones and lacks some. The sample carries hundreds of thousands of clones, 13% recorded once. The sample comprised naive CD4+ T cells from blood. Source of these receptors: a young man with type 1 diabetes. The CDR3 runs from the conserved cysteine through the conserved F or W. The D gene is left open where the match is weak. Clone size is shown for a subset of rows, as once, few, many or a class of expanded clone.

size	J	V	D	DNA	CDR3
.	TRBJ2-2	TRBV7-9	TRBD2	TGTGCCAGCATTCTAGCGGGATACGGGAACACCGGGGAGCTGTTTTTT	CASILAGYGNTGELFF
.	TRBJ1-2	TRBV6-1	.	TGTGCCAGCGGGGAGGGAGAGCCGAGCTATGGCTACACCTTC	CASGEGEPSYGYTF
few	TRBJ2-5	TRBV29-1	TRBD2	TGCAGCGTTGAAGATCGAAATAGCGGGGGACAAGAGACCCAGTACTTC	CSVEDRNSGGQETQYF
.	TRBJ2-2	TRBV18	.	TGTGCCAGCTCACGCCAGAGCACCGGGGAGCTGTTTTTT	CASSRQSTGELFF
.	TRBJ2-7	TRBV5-6	TRBD1	TGTGCCAGCAGCCAGGGACAGCTGAGCTCCTACGAGCAGTACTTC	CASSQGQLSSYEQYF
.	TRBJ1-2	TRBV5-6	.	TGTGCCAGCAGCTTGGGAAATGGCTACACCTTC	CASSLGNGYTF
few	TRBJ1-2	TRBV2	.	TGTGCCAGCAGTATTTCTGGCTACACCTTC	CASSISGYTF
few	TRBJ1-2	TRBV30	.	TGTGCCTGGAAGGGCGGTGGCTACACCTTC	CAWKGGGYTF
.	TRBJ1-2	TRBV14	TRBD1	TGTGCCAGCAGCTCAACCATGACAGGGGCGGACTATGGCTACACCTTC	CASSSTMTGADYGYTF
few	TRBJ2-2	TRBV6-1	TRBD1	TGTGCCAGCAGCCGGGACAGGGCGAACACCGGGGAGCTGTTTTTT	CASSRDRANTGELFF
few	TRBJ1-3	TRBV18	.	TGTGCCAGCTCACTAAGAGCAGACCTCACCTCTGGAAACACCATATATTTT	CASSLRADLTSGNTIYF
.	TRBJ1-1	TRBV2	.	TGTGCCAGCAGCGAACTGACACTGAACACTGAAGCTTTCTTT	CASSELTLNTEAFF
few	TRBJ2-3	TRBV4-2	.	TGTGCCAGCAGCCAAAACACCGGCACAGATACGCAGTATTTT	CASSQNTGTDTQYF
.	TRBJ2-7	TRBV4-1	.	TGCGCCAGCAGCCAGCTAATACAGGGAATAGGCCACGAGCAGTACTTC	CASSQLIQGIGHEQYF
.	TRBJ1-5	TRBV30	.	TGTGCCTGGAGCAGACAAGCAGATCAGCCCCAGCATTTT	CAWSRQADQPQHF
few	TRBJ1-2	TRBV7-8	TRBD1	TGTGCCAGCAGCTTAGCCCCACAGGGGTTTAACTATGGCTACACCTTC	CASSLAPQGFNYGYTF
.	TRBJ2-3	TRBV9	.	TGTGCCAGCAGCGCCAATCCCCGGGTCCCAGGAACAGATACGCAGTATTTT	CASSANPRVPGTDTQYF
few	TRBJ1-2	TRBV18	.	TGTGCCAGCTCACCAACGGCAGCTGACTATGGCTACACCTTC	CASSPTAADYGYTF
.	TRBJ2-1	TRBV28	.	TGTGCCAGCAGTCCCCTCGGGGCAGGGAACAATGAGCAGTTCTTC	CASSPLGAGNNEQFF
few	TRBJ2-7	TRBV6-5	TRBD2	TGTGCCAGCAGTTACTCGAGGAGCGGGAGCTCCTACGAGCAGTACTTC	CASSYSRSGSSYEQYF
.	TRBJ2-1	TRBV5-1	TRBD1	TGCGCCAGCAGCTCTTATCTGGACAGGGGACACAATGAGCAGTTCTTC	CASSSYLDRGHNEQFF
.	TRBJ2-3	TRBV19	TRBD2	TGTGCCACCGGGACTAGCGGGCTCACAGATACGCAGTATTTT	CATGTSGLTDTQYF
few	TRBJ2-7	TRBV7-9	.	TGTGCCAGCAGCTTAAGGAGCTACGAGCAGTACTTC	CASSLRSYEQYF
.	TRBJ1-1	TRBV5-1	TRBD1	TGCGCCAGCAGCACCCTCGACAGGGGGAACACTGAAGCTTTCTTT	CASSTLDRGNTEAFF
.	TRBJ2-3	TRBV10-3	.	TGTGCCATCCACAGAACTAGCACAGATACGCAGTATTTT	CAIHRTSTDTQYF
few	TRBJ1-1	TRBV13	TRBD1	TGTGCCAGCAGCTCACGACAGGGGATGAACACTGAAGCTTTCTTT	CASSSRQGMNTEAFF
few	TRBJ1-1	TRBV10-3	.	TGTGCCATCAGTGGATCAACTAGAGCGAACACTGAAGCTTTCTTT	CAISGSTRANTEAFF
.	TRBJ2-5	TRBV18	TRBD1	TGTGCCAGCTCACAGGACAGGGCTTCAGAGACCCAGTACTTC	CASSQDRASETQYF
few	TRBJ1-6	TRBV5-4	.	TGTGCCAGCAGCTTAGGAGGGCTGCTTAATTCACCCCTCCACTTT	CASSLGGLLNSPLHF
.	TRBJ1-1	TRBV30	.	TGTGCCCTAAAAATGGGTTTTGACACTGAAGCTTTCTTT	CALKMGFDTEAFF
.	TRBJ2-3	TRBV10-3	TRBD1	TGTGCCATCAGTGAGCAGAGACAGGGGGCTCCAGATACGCAGTATTTT	CAISEQRQGAPDTQYF
few	TRBJ1-1	TRBV29-1	TRBD1	TGCAGCGTTGACCCGACAGGGGTCAACACTGAAGCTTTCTTT	CSVDPTGVNTEAFF
.	TRBJ1-2	TRBV10-3	TRBD1	TGTGCCATCACCCCTTCAAATACAGGGGTGGATGGCTACACCTTC	CAITPSNTGVDGYTF
few	TRBJ2-3	TRBV2	TRBD2	TGTGCCAGCAGTTTCCTAGCGGGGGTCACAGATACGCAGTATTTT	CASSFLAGVTDTQYF
.	TRBJ1-2	TRBV28	.	TGTGCCAGCAGTTTAGAAAACTATGGCTACACCTTC	CASSLENYGYTF
few	TRBJ2-7	TRBV7-2	.	TGTGCCAGCAGCTTAGGACAGAGCTCCTACGAGCAGTACTTC	CASSLGQSSYEQYF
few	TRBJ1-1	TRBV5-1	.	TGCGCCAGCAGCTTGGACATGAACACTGAAGCTTTCTTT	CASSLDMNTEAFF
.	TRBJ2-3	TRBV7-2	.	TGTGCCAGCAGCCCATTCGTAGATACGCAGTATTTT	CASSPFVDTQYF
.	TRBJ2-1	TRBV30	.	TGTGCCTGGAGTCACCCGGGTGAGCAGTTCTTC	CAWSHPGEQFF
.	TRBJ2-3	TRBV5-4	.	TGTGCCAGCAGCTTGCCCCAGGGAGATACGCAGTATTTT	CASSLPQGDTQYF
few	TRBJ1-1	TRBV18	.	TGTGCCAGCTCACCAAGGCAGGTCCAGACTGAAGCTTTCTTT	CASSPRQVQTEAFF
few	TRBJ2-5	TRBV6-5	TRBD2	TGTGCCAGCAGTTACACGGGACTAGCGGTAGAGACCCAGTACTTC	CASSYTGLAVETQYF